A single sample gave rise to the 5 T cell receptor beta chains below, sequenced in a study of T cell responses to AZD1222 COVID-19 vaccine. Sequencing was performed with immunoSEQ multiplex PCR; in TCRdb, only in-frame clones are kept and a portion is missing. The sample lists tens of thousands of clones, roughly 90% occurring once. Sequencing was performed on peripheral blood, taken 28 days after the second AZD1222 dose. The receptor set was obtained from an adult who received the AZD1222 COVID-19 vaccine.

The chain has TRBV6-5 and TRBJ2-5; 11 nucleotides match TRBD2. J lost 8 bases, V lost 4 bases, and 9 bases had no gene match. CDR3 length: 15 residues. Germline-derived CDR1 and CDR2 are MNHEY and SVGAGI. CDR3 coding DNA: TGTGCCAGCAGTTCGAGACCGGGACTAGCGGTAACCCAGTACTTC. Its protein is CASSSRPGLAVTQYF.

The chain uses TRBV3-1 (or the pseudogene TRBV3-2) and TRBJ2-5; 7 nucleotides align to TRBD2. With V trimmed by 4 bases and J by 3 bases, 11 bases remained unmatched. This CDR3 has 16 amino acids. In germline, CDR1 is LGHDT, CDR2 YNNKEL (reference sequence). The CDR3 sequence is CASSPRTSTFEETQYF. CDR3 DNA sequence: TGTGCCAGCAGCCCCCGGACTAGTACGTTCGAAGAGACCCAGTACTTC.

The chain joins TRBV5-1 to TRBJ2-7; D perhaps matches TRBD1 (6 bases). The CDR3 has 14 amino acids. Germline assignment: CDR1 SGHRS and CDR2 YFSETQ. V lost 0 bases and J 7 bases, leaving 14 bases between the germline ends. CDR3 sequence (DNA): TGCGCCAGCAGCTTGGGGGACATCGGAATGGAGCAGTACTTC. It specifies CASSLGDIGMEQYF.

The chain uses TRBV6-5 and TRBJ2-7; possibly TRBD1 for D (5 bases). CDR1 is MNHEY, CDR2 SVGAGI, per germline. V was shortened by 4 bases and J by 5 bases, with 12 bases between the two germline ends. The CDR3 loop spans 13 amino acids. For the CDR3, the DNA is TGTGCCAGCAGTTCCGACAGATTAGACGAGCAGTACTTC. Its translation is CASSSDRLDEQYF.

This clone was counted a few times. The V call is TRBV19, the J call TRBJ2-3; D unclear. The germline V and J ends were trimmed by 6 bases and 0 bases, with 13 bases remaining between them. The CDR3 contains 15 residues. Germline lookup yields CDR1 LNHDA and CDR2 SQIVND (reference sequence). CDR3 DNA: TGTGCCAGTAGGACCGGAGCCACGAGCACAGATACGCAGTATTTT. Residues: CASRTGATSTDTQYF.